Below are 5 T cell receptor beta chains sequenced from a single sample in a study of regulatory T cells in long-lasting Graves disease. This sample's time point: persistent/refractory GD, antithyroid drugs over 5 years with positive TRAb. The authors made the TCR library using RNA they extracted from PBMCs. Construction of the TCR beta libraries employed iRepertoire HTBI primers in conjunction with Arm-PCR of CDR3 regions. TCRdb re-analysed the multiplex PCR reads in MiXCR, keeping a single row per CDR3 protein. Of 600,000 to 850,000 distinct CDR3 sequences listed, around 32% are singletons. The sequencing used peripheral blood mononuclear cells (PBMCs), collected when the disease was refractory, from a patient treated with antithyroid drugs. These receptors were collected from a female donor with Graves disease.

This chain joins TRBV6-1 and TRBJ1-5; 7 positions match TRBD1. This CDR3 has 16 residues. Trimming removed 2 bases from V and 5 bases from J; junction bases left unmatched: 9. Per germline, CDR1 MNHNS and CDR2 SASEGT. CDR3 in DNA: TGTGCCAGCAGTGAAAGGGGGCGGACAGGCCATCAGCCCCAGCATTTT. Its translation is CASSERGRTGHQPQHF.

The V gene is TRBV7-2, the J gene TRBJ1-1; the D gene is possibly TRBD1 (5 bases). Germline CDR1 reads SGHTA; CDR2 reads FQGNSA. The ends were cut back, 8 bases at V and 5 bases at J, with 12 bases in the middle. This CDR3 has 12 residues. CDR3: CASGGVWTEAFF. In DNA, the CDR3 is TGTGCCAGCGGAGGGGTATGGACTGAAGCTTTCTTT. Using reference TRBV7-2 and TRBJ1-1 for the parts outside the CDR3, the full variable domain is GAGVSQSPSNKVTEKGKDVELRCDPISGHTALYWYRQSLGQGLEFLIYFQGNSAPDKSGLPSDRFSAERTGGSVSTLTIQRTQQEDSAVYLCASGGVWTEAFFGQGTRLTVV.

This clonotype was detected many times. The chain couples TRBV2 to TRBJ2-5; D gene ambiguous. The germline V gene has CDR1 SNHLY and CDR2 FYNNEI. CDR3 size: 12 residues. V dropped 3 bases and J dropped 7 bases, with 9 bases sitting between them. The CDR3 DNA reads TGTGCCAGCAGTGACCTCCTTGGGACCCAGTACTTC. Amino acid sequence: CASSDLLGTQYF.

This clonotype was seen ten or more times. The chain links TRBV28 to TRBJ1-5, with no clear D. V lost 6 bases, J lost 5 bases, and 20 bases lay in between. CDR3 size: 16 residues. Germline assignment: CDR1 MDHEN and CDR2 SYDVKM. As DNA, the CDR3 is TGTGCCAGCAGAACCGGGCCCCGCCGGGGTTATCAGCCCCAGCATTTT. This encodes CASRTGPRRGYQPQHF.

The CDR3 sequence: CSAPERAMNTEAFF. The CDR3 coding sequence is TGCAGTGCTCCCGAGCGGGCGATGAACACTGAAGCTTTCTTT. V is TRBV20-1 and J is TRBJ1-1; no definite D call. Trimming pared 5 bases from V and 0 bases from J, leaving 13 bases between. The CDR3 consists of 14 residues. Germline CDR1 is DFQATT and CDR2 is SNEGSKA (reference sequence).